This TCR beta chain was profiled in a study of T cell repertoires in cytomegalovirus infection. Study information: Carrying CMV and the relevant HLA type showed in public TCR beta signatures. Study-wide results and limits: HLA-C-restricted TCR beta clonotypes specific for CMV led the ex vivo response. The cumulative frequency of public TCR beta families identified carriers of CMV plus the relevant HLA.

With regard to this clonotype: Antigen unknown.

Germline assignment: CDR1 MDHEN and CDR2 SYDVKM. CDR3 size: 15 residues. V was trimmed by 2 bases and J by 10 bases, leaving 15 bases between them. One entry per CDR3 protein results from TCRdb running MiXCR on the reads. The profile shows 150,000 to 200,000 distinct CDR3 sequences, roughly 9% of them singletons. This chain joins TRBV28 and TRBJ1-6; D remains ambiguous. This receptor was identified in a human donor in good health (CMV status not recorded). Some clones in this sample may be carry-over from other donors' samples. The sequencing input was PBMCs. The CDR3 bases are TGTGCCAGCAGTTTAGATCGCGGAGTTGGATCACCCCTCCACTTT. This codes for CASSLDRGVGSPLHF.